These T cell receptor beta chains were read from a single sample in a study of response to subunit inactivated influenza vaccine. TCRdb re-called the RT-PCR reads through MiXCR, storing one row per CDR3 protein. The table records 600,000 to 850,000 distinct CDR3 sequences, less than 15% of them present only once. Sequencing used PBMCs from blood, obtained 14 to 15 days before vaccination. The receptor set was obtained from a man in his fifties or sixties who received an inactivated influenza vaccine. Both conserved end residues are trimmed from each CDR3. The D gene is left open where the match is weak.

SARGAASGTDTQY | TRBV20-1 | NA | TRBJ2-3
ASSPLTGTNEKLF | TRBV2 | NA | TRBJ1-4
ASSVVGQGLHGDTQY | TRBV9 | TRBD1 | TRBJ2-3
ASSLLVTSLWDEQY | TRBV11-1 | TRBD2 | TRBJ2-7
ASSTRDPLLGYEQY | TRBV5-5 | NA | TRBJ2-7
ASSPGGRWNTEAF | TRBV11-3 | NA | TRBJ1-1
ASSQNIAGEKETQY | TRBV14 | TRBD2 | TRBJ2-5
ASSPSWGGYEQY | TRBV5-1 | TRBD2 | TRBJ2-7
ATSTDMNTEAF | TRBV15 | NA | TRBJ1-1
ASSQETSGIDEQF | TRBV4-3 | TRBD2 | TRBJ2-1
ASSLYPGVTGELF | TRBV5-1 | NA | TRBJ2-2
ASRAGLAKYNEQF | TRBV2 | TRBD2 | TRBJ2-1
ASRVIEGTEAF | TRBV12-3/TRBV12-4 | NA | TRBJ1-1
ASSPLAGGNDEQF | TRBV5-6 | TRBD2 | TRBJ2-1
ASSRETSGAGEQY | TRBV12-3/TRBV12-4 | TRBD2 | TRBJ2-7
ASSHHRVANTGELF | TRBV12-3/TRBV12-4 | NA | TRBJ2-2
ASSYSAGGPSTDTQY | TRBV6-5 | TRBD2 | TRBJ2-3
ASSPAGLAGLDTQY | TRBV7-2 | TRBD2 | TRBJ2-3
ASSQGGTGRLTDTQY | TRBV4-2 | TRBD1 | TRBJ2-3
SAGPLQGGYEQY | TRBV20-1 | NA | TRBJ2-7
ASSAGGGLGSYEQY | TRBV9 | NA | TRBJ2-7
ASSPGGVGNQPQH | TRBV3-1 | NA | TRBJ1-5
ATGEGITGTQF | TRBV24-1 | TRBD2 | TRBJ2-1
ASNGRNYGYT | TRBV12-3/TRBV12-4 | NA | TRBJ1-2
ASARGEGAMGQPQH | TRBV28 | TRBD1 | TRBJ1-5